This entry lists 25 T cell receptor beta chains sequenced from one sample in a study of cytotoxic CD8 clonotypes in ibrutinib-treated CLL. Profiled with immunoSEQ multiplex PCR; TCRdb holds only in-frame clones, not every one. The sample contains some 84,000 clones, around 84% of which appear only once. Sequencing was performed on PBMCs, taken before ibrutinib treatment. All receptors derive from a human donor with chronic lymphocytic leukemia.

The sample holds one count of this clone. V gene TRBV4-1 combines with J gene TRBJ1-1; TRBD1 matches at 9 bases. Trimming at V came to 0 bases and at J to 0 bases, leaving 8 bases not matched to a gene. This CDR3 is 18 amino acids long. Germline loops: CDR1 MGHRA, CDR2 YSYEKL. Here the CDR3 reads CASSQETGGLVVNTEAFF. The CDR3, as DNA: TGCGCCAGCAGCCAAGAGACAGGGGGTCTGGTGGTGAACACTGAAGCTTTCTTT.

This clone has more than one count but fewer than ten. CDR3 in DNA: TGTGCCATCAGTGCTGGGGGACGAAACACTGAAGCTTTCTTT. Protein sequence: CAISAGGRNTEAFF. The chain has TRBV10-3 and TRBJ1-1, with D possibly being TRBD1 (5 bases). V lost 4 bases and J 2 bases, leaving 11 bases between the germline ends. Germline CDR1 reads ENHRY; CDR2 reads SYGVKD. This CDR3 comprises 14 residues.

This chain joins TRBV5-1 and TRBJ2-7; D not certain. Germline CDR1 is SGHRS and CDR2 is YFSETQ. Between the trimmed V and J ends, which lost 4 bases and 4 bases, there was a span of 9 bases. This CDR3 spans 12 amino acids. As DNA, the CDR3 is TGCGCCAGCAGCGTGCAAGGTTACGAGCAGTACTTC. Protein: CASSVQGYEQYF.

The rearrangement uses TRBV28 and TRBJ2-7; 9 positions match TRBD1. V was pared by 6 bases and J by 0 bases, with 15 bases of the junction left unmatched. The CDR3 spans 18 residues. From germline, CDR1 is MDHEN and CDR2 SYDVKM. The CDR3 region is CASSRQGELLDYSYEQYF. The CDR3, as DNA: TGTGCCAGCAGCCGACAGGGGGAACTACTAGACTACTCCTACGAGCAGTACTTC.

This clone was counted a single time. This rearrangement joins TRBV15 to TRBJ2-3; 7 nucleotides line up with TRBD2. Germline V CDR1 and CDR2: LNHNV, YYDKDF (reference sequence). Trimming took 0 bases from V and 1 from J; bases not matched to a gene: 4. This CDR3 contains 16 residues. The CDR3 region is CATSRERGWGTDTQYF. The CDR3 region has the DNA TGTGCCACCAGCAGAGAGCGGGGGTGGGGCACAGATACGCAGTATTTT.

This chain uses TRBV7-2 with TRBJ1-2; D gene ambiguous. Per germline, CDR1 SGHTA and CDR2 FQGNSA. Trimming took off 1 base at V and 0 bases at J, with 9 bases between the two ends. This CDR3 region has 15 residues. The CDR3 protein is CASSLGSFSNYGYTF. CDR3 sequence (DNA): TGTGCCAGCAGCTTAGGGTCTTTTTCTAACTATGGCTACACCTTC. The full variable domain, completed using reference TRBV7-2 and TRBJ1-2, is GAGVSQSPSNKVTEKGKDVELRCDPISGHTALYWYRQSLGQGLEFLIYFQGNSAPDKSGLPSDRFSAERTGGSVSTLTIQRTQQEDSAVYLCASSLGSFSNYGYTFGSGTRLTVV.

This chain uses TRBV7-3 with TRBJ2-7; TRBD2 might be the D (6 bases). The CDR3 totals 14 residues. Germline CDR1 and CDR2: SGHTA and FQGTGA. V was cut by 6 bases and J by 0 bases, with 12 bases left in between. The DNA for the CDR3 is TGTGCCAGCAGTGTAGGCGGGGACTCCTACGAGCAGTACTTC. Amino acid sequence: CASSVGGDSYEQYF.

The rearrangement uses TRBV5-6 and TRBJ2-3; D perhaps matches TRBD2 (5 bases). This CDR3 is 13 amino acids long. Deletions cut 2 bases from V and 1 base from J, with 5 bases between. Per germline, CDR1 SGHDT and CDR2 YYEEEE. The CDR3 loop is CASSFGGTDTQYF. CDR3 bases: TGTGCCAGCAGCTTCGGGGGCACAGATACGCAGTATTTT.

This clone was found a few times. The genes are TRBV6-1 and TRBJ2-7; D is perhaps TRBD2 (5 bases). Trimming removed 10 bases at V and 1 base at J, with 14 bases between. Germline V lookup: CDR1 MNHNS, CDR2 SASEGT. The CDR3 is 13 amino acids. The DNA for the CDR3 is TGTGCCATTTCCAGCCGGGGATCCTACGAGCAGTACTTC. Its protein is CAISSRGSYEQYF.

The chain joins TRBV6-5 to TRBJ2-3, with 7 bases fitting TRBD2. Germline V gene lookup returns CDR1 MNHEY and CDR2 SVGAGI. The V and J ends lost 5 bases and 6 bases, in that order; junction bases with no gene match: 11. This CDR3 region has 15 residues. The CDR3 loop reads CASSPSRTRMDTQYF. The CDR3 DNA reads TGTGCCAGCAGTCCTTCTCGGACTAGGATGGATACGCAGTATTTT.

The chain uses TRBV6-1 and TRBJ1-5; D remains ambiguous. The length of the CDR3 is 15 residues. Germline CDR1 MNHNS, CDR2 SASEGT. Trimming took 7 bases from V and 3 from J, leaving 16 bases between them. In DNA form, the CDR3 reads TGTGCCAGCATTCGACCTGGAAGAGACAATCAGCCCCAGCATTTT. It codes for CASIRPGRDNQPQHF.

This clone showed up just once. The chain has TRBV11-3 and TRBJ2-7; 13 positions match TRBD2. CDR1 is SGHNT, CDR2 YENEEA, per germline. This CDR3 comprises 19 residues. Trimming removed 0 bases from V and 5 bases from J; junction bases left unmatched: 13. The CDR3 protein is CASSLEGRTSGRLIHEQYF. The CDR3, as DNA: TGTGCCAGCAGCTTAGAGGGGCGGACTAGCGGGAGATTAATCCACGAGCAGTACTTC.

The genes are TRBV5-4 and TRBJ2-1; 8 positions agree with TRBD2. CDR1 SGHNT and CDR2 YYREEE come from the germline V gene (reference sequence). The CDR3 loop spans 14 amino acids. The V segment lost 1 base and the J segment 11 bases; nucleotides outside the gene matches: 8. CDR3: CASSLMSGRVQQFF. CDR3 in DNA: TGTGCCAGCAGCTTGATGAGCGGGAGAGTCCAGCAGTTCTTC.

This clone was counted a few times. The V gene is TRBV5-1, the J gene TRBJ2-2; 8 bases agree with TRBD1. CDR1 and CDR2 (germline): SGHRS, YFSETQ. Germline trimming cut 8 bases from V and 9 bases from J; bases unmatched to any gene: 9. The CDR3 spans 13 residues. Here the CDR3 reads CASGQGGTRELFF. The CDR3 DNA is TGCGCCAGTGGACAGGGTGGGACCCGGGAGCTGTTTTTT.

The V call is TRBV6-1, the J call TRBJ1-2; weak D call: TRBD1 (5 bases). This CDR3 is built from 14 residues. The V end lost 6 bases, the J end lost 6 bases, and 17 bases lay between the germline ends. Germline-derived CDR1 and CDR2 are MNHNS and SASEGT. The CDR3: CASSTLREGNGYTF. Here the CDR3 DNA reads TGTGCCAGCAGCACCCTCCGGGAGGGGAATGGCTACACCTTC.

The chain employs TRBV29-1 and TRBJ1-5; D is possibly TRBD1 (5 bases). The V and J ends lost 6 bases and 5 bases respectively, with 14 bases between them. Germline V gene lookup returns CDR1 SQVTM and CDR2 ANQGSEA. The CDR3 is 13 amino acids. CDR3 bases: TGCAGCGTCTCTACCGGGACGGATCAGCCCCAGCATTTT. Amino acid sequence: CSVSTGTDQPQHF.

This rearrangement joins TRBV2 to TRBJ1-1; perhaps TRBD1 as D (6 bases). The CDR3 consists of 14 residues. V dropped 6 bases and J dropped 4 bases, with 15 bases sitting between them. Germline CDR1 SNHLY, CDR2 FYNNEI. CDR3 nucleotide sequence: TGTGCCAGCAGGGCAGACAGGCCGGGCACTGAAGCTTTCTTT. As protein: CASRADRPGTEAFF.

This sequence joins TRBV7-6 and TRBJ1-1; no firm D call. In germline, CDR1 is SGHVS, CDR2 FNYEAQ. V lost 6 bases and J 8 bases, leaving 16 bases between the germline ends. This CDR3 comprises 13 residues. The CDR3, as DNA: TGTGCCAGCAGGACTAAATACCCGGTCGAAGCTTTCTTT. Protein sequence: CASRTKYPVEAFF. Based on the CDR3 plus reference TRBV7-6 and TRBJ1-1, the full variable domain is GAGVSQSPRYKVTKRGQDVALRCDPISGHVSLYWYRQALGQGPEFLTYFNYEAQQDKSGLPNDRFSAERPEGSISTLTIQRTEQRDSAMYRCASRTKYPVEAFFGQGTRLTVV.

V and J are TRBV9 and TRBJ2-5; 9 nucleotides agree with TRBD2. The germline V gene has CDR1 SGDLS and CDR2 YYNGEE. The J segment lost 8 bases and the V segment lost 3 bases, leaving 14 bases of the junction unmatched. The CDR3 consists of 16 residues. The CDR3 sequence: CASSALAGPNEGTQYF. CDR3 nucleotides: TGTGCCAGCAGCGCTCTAGCGGGACCTAACGAAGGAACCCAGTACTTC.

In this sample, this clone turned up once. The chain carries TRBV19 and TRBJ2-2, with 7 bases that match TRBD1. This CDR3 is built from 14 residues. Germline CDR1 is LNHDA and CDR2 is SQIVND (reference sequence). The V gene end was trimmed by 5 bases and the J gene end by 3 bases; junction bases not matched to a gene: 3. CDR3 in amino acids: CASSETGYTGELFF. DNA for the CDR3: TGTGCCAGTAGTGAGACAGGGTACACCGGGGAGCTGTTTTTT.

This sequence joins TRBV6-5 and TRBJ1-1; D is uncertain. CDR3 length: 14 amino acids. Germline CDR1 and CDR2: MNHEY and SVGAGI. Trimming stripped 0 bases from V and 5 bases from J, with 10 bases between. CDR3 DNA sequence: TGTGCCAGCAGTTACTCGACTGGTGGTACTGAAGCTTTCTTT. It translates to CASSYSTGGTEAFF.

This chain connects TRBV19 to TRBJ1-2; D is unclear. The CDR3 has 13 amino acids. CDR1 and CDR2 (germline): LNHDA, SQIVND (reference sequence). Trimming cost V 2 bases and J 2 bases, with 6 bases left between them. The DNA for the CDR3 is TGTGCCAGTAGTATATCTGACAACTATGGCTACACCTTC. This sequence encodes CASSISDNYGYTF.

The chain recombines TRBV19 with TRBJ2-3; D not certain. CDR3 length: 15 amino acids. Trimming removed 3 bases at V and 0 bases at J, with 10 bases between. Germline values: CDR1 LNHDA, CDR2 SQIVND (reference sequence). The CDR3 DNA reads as TGTGCCAGTAGTATGGGGAAACCTAGCACAGATACGCAGTATTTT. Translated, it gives CASSMGKPSTDTQYF.

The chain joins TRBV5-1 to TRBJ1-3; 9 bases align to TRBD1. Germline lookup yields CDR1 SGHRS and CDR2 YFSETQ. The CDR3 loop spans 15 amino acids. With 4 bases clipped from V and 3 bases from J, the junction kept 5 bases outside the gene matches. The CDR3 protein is CASSVQGADGNTIYF. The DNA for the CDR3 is TGCGCCAGCAGCGTACAGGGGGCTGATGGAAACACCATATATTTT.

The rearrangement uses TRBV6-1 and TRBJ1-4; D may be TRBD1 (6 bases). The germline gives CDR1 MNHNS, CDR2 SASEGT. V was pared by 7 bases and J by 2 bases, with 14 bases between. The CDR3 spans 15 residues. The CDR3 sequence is CASTDPGATNEKLFF. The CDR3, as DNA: TGTGCCAGCACGGATCCAGGGGCGACTAATGAAAAACTGTTTTTT.